Detailed here is one TCR beta chain. Its antigen is unknown. V lost 2 bases to trimming and J lost 7 bases, with 15 bases between them. The CDR3 runs to 14 residues. Germline V gene sequence: CDR1 MDHEN, CDR2 SYDVKM. Libraries were prepared by immunoSEQ multiplex PCR; TCRdb keeps only in-frame clonotypes and omits some of them. This repertoire shows 100,000 to 150,000 clones, approximately 85% found once; its top ten account for about 5.3%. The sample belongs to a study of cytomegalovirus exposure and HLA in healthy donors. The study, taken as a whole, reports: In vitro experiments confirmed that three CMV-associated chains were specific for CMV antigens. In the 120 or so validation repertoires, approximately 94% of cluster scores exceeded 0, per a later analysis. There were 150 or so TCR beta chains listed as cytomegalovirus-associated. TCR sequences were mostly rare, though some public TCRs occurred in many donors.

This chain uses TRBV28 with TRBJ2-7, with a tentative D call TRBD2 (7 bases). The sequenced material came from PBMCs. The receptor's source is a man aged 18 to 30 in good health and CMV-seronegative. The CDR3 region is CASSLEGGAQEQYF. CDR3 DNA: TGTGCCAGCAGTTTAGAGGGGGGGGCTCAAGAGCAGTACTTC.